This T cell receptor (beta chain) was recorded in a study of shared clonotypes between healthy human individuals. Study-wide background: Three plates each covered CD4 naive and memory; CD8 naive two, CD8 memory one. Study-level findings and limits: Non-shared clonotypes displayed generation probabilities falling below those of clonotypes present in all four donors.

A remark on this clone: What it binds is not known.

Sequenced by immunoSEQ multiplex PCR; TCRdb stores in-frame clones only, minus some. The data show about 1.5 million clones, over 95% seen once. The origin of this receptor is a man younger than 45 in good health. Material: naive CD4+ T cells sorted from blood. Subset specified: CD45RA+ positively selected.

The CDR3 sequence is CASVPPPLGNQPQHF. The CDR3 bases are TGTGCCAGCGTCCCCCCACCTCTTGGCAATCAGCCCCAGCATTTT. The rearrangement links TRBV28 to TRBJ1-5; D unresolved. The V gene lost 8 bases and the J gene lost 2 bases, with 16 bases spanning the gap. The CDR3 extends over 15 amino acids. The germline V gene encodes CDR1 MDHEN and CDR2 SYDVKM.